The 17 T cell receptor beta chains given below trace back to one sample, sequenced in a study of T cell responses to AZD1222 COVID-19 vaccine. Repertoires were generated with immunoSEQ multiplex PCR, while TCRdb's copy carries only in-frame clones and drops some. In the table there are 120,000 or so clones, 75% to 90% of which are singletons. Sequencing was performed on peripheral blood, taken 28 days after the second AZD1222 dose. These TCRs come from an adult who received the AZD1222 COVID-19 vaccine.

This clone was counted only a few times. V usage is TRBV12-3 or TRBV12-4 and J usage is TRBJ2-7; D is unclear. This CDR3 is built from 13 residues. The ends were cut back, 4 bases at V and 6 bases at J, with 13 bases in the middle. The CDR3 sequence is CASSWGSMGEQYF. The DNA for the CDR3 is TGTGCCAGCAGTTGGGGATCTATGGGCGAGCAGTACTTC.

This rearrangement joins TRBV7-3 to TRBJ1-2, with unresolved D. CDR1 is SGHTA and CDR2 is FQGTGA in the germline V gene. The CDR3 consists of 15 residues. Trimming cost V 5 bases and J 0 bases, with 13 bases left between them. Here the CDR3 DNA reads TGTGCCAGCAGCCCAGAGCTAGGCCCTAACTATGGCTACACCTTC. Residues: CASSPELGPNYGYTF.

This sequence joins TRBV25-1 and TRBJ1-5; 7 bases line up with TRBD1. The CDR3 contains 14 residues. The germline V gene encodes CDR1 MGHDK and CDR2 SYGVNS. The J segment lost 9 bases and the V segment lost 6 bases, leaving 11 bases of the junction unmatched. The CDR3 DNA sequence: TGTGCCAGCAGCCCGCGGGACAGCCCGGGGCCCCAGCATTTT. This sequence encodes CASSPRDSPGPQHF.

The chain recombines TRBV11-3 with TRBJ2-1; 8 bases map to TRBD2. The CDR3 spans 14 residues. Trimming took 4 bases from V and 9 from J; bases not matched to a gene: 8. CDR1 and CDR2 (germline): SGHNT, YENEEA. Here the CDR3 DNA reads TGTGCCAGCAGCTCCCCCGGGGGGGGTGGTGAGCAGTTCTTC. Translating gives CASSSPGGGGEQFF. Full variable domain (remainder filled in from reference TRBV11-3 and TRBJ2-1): EAGVVQSPRYKIIEKKQPVAFWCNPISGHNTLYWYLQNLGQGPELLIRYENEEAVDDSQLPKDRFSAERLKGVDSTLKIQPAELGDSAVYLCASSSPGGGGEQFFGPGTRLTVL.

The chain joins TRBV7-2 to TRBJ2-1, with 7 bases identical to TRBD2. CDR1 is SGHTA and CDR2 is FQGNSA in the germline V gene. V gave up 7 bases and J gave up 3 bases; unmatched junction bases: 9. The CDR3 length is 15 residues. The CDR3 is CASTRPSGGYNEQFF. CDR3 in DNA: TGTGCCAGCACTCGTCCTAGCGGTGGCTACAATGAGCAGTTCTTC.

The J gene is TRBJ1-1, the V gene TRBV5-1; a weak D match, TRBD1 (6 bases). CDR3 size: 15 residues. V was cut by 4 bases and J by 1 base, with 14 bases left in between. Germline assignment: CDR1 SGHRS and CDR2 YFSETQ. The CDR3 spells CASSIVDRPNTEAFF. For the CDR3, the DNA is TGCGCCAGCAGCATTGTGGACAGACCGAACACTGAAGCTTTCTTT.

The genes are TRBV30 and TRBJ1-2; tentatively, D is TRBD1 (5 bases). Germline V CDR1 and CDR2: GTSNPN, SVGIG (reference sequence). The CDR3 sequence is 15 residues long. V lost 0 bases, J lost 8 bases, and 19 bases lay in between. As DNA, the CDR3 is TGTGCCTGGAGTGTACGATGGGGGGGAATAGAGGGCTACACCTTC. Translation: CAWSVRWGGIEGYTF.

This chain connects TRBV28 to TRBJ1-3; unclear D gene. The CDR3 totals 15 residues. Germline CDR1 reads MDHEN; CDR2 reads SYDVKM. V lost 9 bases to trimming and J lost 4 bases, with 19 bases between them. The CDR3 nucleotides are TGTGCCAGTCACGAAGACGGGGAGGGCGGAAACACCATATATTTT. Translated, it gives CASHEDGEGGNTIYF.

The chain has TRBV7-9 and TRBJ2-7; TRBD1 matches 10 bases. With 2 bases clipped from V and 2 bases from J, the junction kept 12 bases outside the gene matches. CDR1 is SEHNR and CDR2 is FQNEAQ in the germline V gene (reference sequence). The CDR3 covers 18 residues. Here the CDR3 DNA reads TGTGCCAGCAGCTTACCTGTGTGGCGGACAGGGGGTCCCTACGAGCAGTACTTC. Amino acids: CASSLPVWRTGGPYEQYF.

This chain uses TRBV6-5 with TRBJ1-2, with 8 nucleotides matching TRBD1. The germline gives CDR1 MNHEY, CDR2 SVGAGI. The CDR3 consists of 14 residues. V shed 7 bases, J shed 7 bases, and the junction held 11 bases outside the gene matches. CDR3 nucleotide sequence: TGTGCCAGCACGTCCAGGACAGGGCTGGGTGGCTACACCTTC. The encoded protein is CASTSRTGLGGYTF.

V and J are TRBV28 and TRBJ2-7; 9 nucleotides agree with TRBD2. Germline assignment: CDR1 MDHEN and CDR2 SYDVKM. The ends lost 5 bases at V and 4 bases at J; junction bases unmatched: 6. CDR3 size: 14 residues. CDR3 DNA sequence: TGTGCCAGCAGTCAACTGACTAGCGGTTACGAGCAGTACTTC. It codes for CASSQLTSGYEQYF.

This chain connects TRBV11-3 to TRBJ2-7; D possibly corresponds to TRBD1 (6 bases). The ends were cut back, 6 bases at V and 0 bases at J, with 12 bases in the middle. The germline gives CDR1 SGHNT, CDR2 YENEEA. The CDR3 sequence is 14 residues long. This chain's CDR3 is CASSSTGSSYEQYF. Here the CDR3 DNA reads TGTGCCAGCAGTTCGACAGGAAGCTCCTACGAGCAGTACTTC.

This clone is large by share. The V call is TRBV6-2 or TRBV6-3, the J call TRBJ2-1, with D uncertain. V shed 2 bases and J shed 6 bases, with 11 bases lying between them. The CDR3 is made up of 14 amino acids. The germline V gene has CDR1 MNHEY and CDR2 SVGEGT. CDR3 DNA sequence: TGTGCCAGCAGTTACGGCCTAGAAGGCAATGAGCAGTTCTTC. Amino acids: CASSYGLEGNEQFF.

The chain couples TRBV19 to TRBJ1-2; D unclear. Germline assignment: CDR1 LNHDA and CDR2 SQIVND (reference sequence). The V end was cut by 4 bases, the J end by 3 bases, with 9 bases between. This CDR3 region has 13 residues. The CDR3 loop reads CASSRGFDYGYTF. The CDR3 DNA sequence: TGTGCCAGTAGTAGGGGATTTGACTATGGCTACACCTTC.

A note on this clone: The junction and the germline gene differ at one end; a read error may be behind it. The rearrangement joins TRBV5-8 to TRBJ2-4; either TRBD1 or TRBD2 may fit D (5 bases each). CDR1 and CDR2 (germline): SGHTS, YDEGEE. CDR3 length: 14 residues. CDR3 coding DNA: TGTGCCAGCAGCTTGGTGGGGACCAAGAACATTCAGTACTTC. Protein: CASSLVGTKNIQYF.

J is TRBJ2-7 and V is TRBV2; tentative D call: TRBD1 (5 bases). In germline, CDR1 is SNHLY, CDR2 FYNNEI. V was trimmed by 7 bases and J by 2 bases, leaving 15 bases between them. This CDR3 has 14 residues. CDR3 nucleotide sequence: TGTGCCAGCAAAGAAAAAGGGGCTCCCTACGAGCAGTACTTC. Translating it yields CASKEKGAPYEQYF.

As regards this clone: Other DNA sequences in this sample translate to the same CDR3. The DNA for the CDR3 is TGTGCCAGCAGTTTGGGTGGGAACACTGAAGCTTTCTTT. It codes for CASSLGGNTEAFF. V gene TRBV12-3 or TRBV12-4 combines with J gene TRBJ1-1; unclear D gene. Trimming removed 3 bases at V and 1 base at J, with 6 bases between. The CDR3 loop spans 13 amino acids.